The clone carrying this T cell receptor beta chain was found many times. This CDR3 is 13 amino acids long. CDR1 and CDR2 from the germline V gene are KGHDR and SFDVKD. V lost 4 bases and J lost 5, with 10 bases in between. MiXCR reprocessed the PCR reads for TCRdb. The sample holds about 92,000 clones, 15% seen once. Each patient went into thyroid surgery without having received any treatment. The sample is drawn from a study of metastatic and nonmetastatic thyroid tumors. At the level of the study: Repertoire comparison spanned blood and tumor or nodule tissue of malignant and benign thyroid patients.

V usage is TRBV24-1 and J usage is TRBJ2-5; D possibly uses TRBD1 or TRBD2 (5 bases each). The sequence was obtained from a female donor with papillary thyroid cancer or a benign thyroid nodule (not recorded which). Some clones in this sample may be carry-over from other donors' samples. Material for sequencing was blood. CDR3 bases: TGTGCCACCAGTGACCGGGACGGGGAGACCCAGTACTTC. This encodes CATSDRDGETQYF.